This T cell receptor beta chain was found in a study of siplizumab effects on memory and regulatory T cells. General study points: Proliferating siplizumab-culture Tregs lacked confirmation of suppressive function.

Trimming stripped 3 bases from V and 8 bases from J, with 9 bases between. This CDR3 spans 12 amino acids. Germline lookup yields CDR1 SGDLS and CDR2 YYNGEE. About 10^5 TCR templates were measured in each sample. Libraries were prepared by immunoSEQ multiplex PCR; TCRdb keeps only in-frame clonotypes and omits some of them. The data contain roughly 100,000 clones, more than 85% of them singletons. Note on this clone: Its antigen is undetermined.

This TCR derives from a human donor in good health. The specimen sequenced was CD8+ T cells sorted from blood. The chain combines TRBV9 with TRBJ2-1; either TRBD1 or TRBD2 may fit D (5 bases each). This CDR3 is CASSAGTDEQFF. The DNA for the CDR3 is TGTGCCAGCAGCGCCGGGACGGATGAGCAGTTCTTC.